This T cell receptor (beta chain) was identified in a study of blood T cell repertoires in COVID-19. Study information: Collection of acute and convalescent COVID-19 samples took place in the United States, Italy and Spain.

Germline CDR1 reads SGDLS; CDR2 reads YYNGEE. This CDR3 contains 15 residues. Germline trimming cut 3 bases from V and 4 bases from J; bases unmatched to any gene: 7. Data came from immunoSEQ multiplex PCR; TCRdb stores just in-frame clones and leaves some out. The sample lists 400,000 to 450,000 clones, more than 70% seen once, with roughly 13% in the top ten. Patients from Seattle were sampled longitudinally, starting during active infection. J is TRBJ1-2 and V is TRBV9, with 9 bases identical to TRBD1. What was sequenced was peripheral blood. This receptor was taken from a woman between 50 and 59 years old with COVID-19, enrolled during active disease. The CDR3 reads CASSDTGQGFYGYTF. The CDR3 bases are TGTGCCAGCAGCGATACGGGACAGGGCTTCTATGGCTACACCTTC.